This TCR beta chain was sequenced for a study of CD8 T cells in Susac syndrome. Between the trimmed V and J ends, which lost 1 base and 3 bases, there was a span of 13 bases. Germline assignment: CDR1 SEHNR and CDR2 FQNEAQ (reference sequence). This CDR3 has 15 residues. To note about this clonotype: The antigen is not known.

Roughly 0.45 to 1 ug RNA was reverse transcribed with random hexamers. TCRdb re-analysed the immunoSEQ multiplex PCR reads in MiXCR, keeping a single row per CDR3 protein. Among some 57,000 distinct CDR3 sequences listed, approximately 92% were seen once. Notes on the study in general: As the study acknowledged, the number of individuals who were part of its TCR sequencing and HLA analysis was relatively small.

Sequencing of TCR beta was performed on blood CD8+ T cells and on blood CD4+ T cells. TEMRA cells underwent FACS enrichment and CD8+ and CD4+ T cells underwent negative isolation. This sequence originates from a human donor in good health. V and J are TRBV7-9 and TRBJ2-7; D tentatively fits TRBD1 or TRBD2 (5 bases each). Input material: CD8+ T cells from PBMCs. CDR3 in amino acids: CASSLVGAPIYEQYF. In nucleotides, the CDR3 is TGTGCCAGCAGCTTAGTCGGGGCGCCCATCTACGAGCAGTACTTC.